A selection of T cell receptor beta chains follows, all from one sample in a study of T cells in Graves' hyperthyroidism and ophthalmopathy. TCRdb independently ran MiXCR on the multiplex PCR reads; one entry per CDR3 protein. The sample records some 440,000 distinct CDR3 sequences, 15% to 18% being singletons. Sequencing input: blood. These receptors came from a woman aged 18-29 years with Graves' hyperthyroidism. Both conserved end residues are part of each CDR3. A D gene is named only where the DNA matches it firmly. Size tells how often a clone was seen (once, few, many) or the class of an expanded clone, and some rows leave it out.

J gene	V gene	clone size	D gene	CDR3 DNA	CDR3 protein
TRBJ1-5	TRBV4-3	few	.	TGCGCCAGCAGTCCTGTTTGGGGGAGCAATCAGCCCCAGCATTTT	CASSPVWGSNQPQHF
TRBJ2-3	TRBV20-1	many	.	TGCAGTGCTAGACCTGGTGGGGATACGCAGTATTTT	CSARPGGDTQYF
TRBJ1-1	TRBV24-1	many	.	TGTGCCACCAGCCGGGGGAACACTGAAGCTTTCTTT	CATSRGNTEAFF
TRBJ1-5	TRBV18	few	TRBD1	TGTGCCAGCTCACCACAGTCGACAGGGCCCATGGGGCAGCCCCAGCATTTT	CASSPQSTGPMGQPQHF
TRBJ2-5	TRBV19	.	.	TGTGCCAGTAGGTACGCGGGACGCCGCCAAGAGACCCAGTACTTC	CASRYAGRRQETQYF
TRBJ2-5	TRBV7-9	many	TRBD1	TGTGCCAGCAGCTTAGGAGACAGGGGCTGGGAGACCCAGTACTTC	CASSLGDRGWETQYF
TRBJ1-1	TRBV6-1	many	TRBD1	TGTGCCAGCGCCGGGACAGAGAACACTGAAGCTTTCTTT	CASAGTENTEAFF
TRBJ2-4	TRBV20-1	.	.	TGCAGTGCTACACAGGCTTTCATTCAGTACTTC	CSATQAFIQYF
TRBJ2-3	TRBV29-1	.	TRBD2	TGCAGCGTTGAGTCACTAGCGGGAGGTAGAGATACGCAGTATTTT	CSVESLAGGRDTQYF
TRBJ1-6	TRBV27	.	TRBD1	TGTGCCAGCAGTTTCCTGCCGGGACAGCCCAATTCACCCCTCCACTTT	CASSFLPGQPNSPLHF
TRBJ1-1	TRBV3-1	.	.	TGTGCCAGCAGCCAAGAGTGGCAGGATGGGGAAGCTTTCTTT	CASSQEWQDGEAFF
TRBJ2-7	TRBV11-2	many	TRBD1	TGTGCCAGCAGCCCGTGGGACAGGGTTGCCTACGAGCAGTACTTC	CASSPWDRVAYEQYF
TRBJ1-6	TRBV27	few	TRBD1	TGTGCCAGCAGTTATACCGGGACAGGGATGAGATCACCCCTCCACTTT	CASSYTGTGMRSPLHF
TRBJ1-4	TRBV9	few	.	TGTGCCAGCAGCCCCGAGGACGGGCCTAATGAAAAACTGTTTTTT	CASSPEDGPNEKLFF
TRBJ1-5	TRBV7-6	many	TRBD1	TGTGCCAGCAGTCAGGACAGGGGTAAGCCCCAGCATTTT	CASSQDRGKPQHF
TRBJ1-2	TRBV29-1	.	.	TGCAGCGTTGAAGGAGGGTGGTTCGACTATGGCTACACCTTC	CSVEGGWFDYGYTF
TRBJ1-1	TRBV4-1	many	TRBD1	TGCGCCAGCAGCCAAGGGGACAGTATGAACACTGAAGCTTTCTTT	CASSQGDSMNTEAFF
TRBJ1-6	TRBV27	few	.	TGTGCCAGCACACGGAGCTCCTATAATTCACCCCTCCACTTT	CASTRSSYNSPLHF
TRBJ1-5	TRBV2	many	TRBD1	TGTGCCAGCACCGAGGGACAGACAAATCAGCCCCAGCATTTT	CASTEGQTNQPQHF
TRBJ2-7	TRBV12-3/TRBV12-4	many	.	TGTGCCAGCAGTCGTAGGACAGGCGGGACCTCTAAGGACCTCAAAGAGCAGTACTTC	CASSRRTGGTSKDLKEQYF
TRBJ1-5	TRBV15	many	.	TGTGCCACCAGCAGAATCCGCCCGCTCCAGCCCCAGCATTTT	CATSRIRPLQPQHF
TRBJ2-1	TRBV6-1	.	.	TGTGCCAGCAGAAACACCGACGTGGGCTCCTACAATGAGCAGTTCTTC	CASRNTDVGSYNEQFF
TRBJ1-5	TRBV5-6	many	.	TGTGCCAGCAGGAGACGGGGGGAAAGGGATCAGCCCCAGCATTTT	CASRRRGERDQPQHF
TRBJ2-1	TRBV29-1	.	.	TGCAGCGTTTACTGGGGTTCAGGTGAGCAGTTCTTC	CSVYWGSGEQFF
TRBJ2-7	TRBV6-1	few	TRBD1	TGTGCCAGCAGTGAATTCGGGACAGGGCCCGAGCAGTACTTC	CASSEFGTGPEQYF
TRBJ2-7	TRBV6-5	many	TRBD1	TGTGCCAGCAGTTACTCGGCAGGGGGCTACGAGCAGTACTTC	CASSYSAGGYEQYF
TRBJ1-2	TRBV6-1	.	.	TGTGCCAGCAATAATGGGCAGGGGTATGGCTACACCTTC	CASNNGQGYGYTF
TRBJ2-1	TRBV29-1	.	.	TGCAGCGCCGAGGGGTCAGAGAACCTCTCCTACAATGAGCAGTTCTTC	CSAEGSENLSYNEQFF
TRBJ1-3	TRBV29-1	many	.	TGCAGCGTTGGTGCGAGCTCTGGAAACACCATATATTTT	CSVGASSGNTIYF
TRBJ1-5	TRBV2	few	.	TGTGCCAGCAGTTTCGAGGTGGATCAGCCCCAGCATTTT	CASSFEVDQPQHF
TRBJ2-7	TRBV7-9	few	.	TGTGCCAGCAGCTTACAGAGGAATCACGGGAGTTCCTACGAGCAGTACTTC	CASSLQRNHGSSYEQYF
TRBJ1-2	TRBV6-1	.	TRBD1	TGTGCCAGCAGTCCAACCGGGACAGCGGACATCCTTGATGGCTACGCCTTC	CASSPTGTADILDGYAF
TRBJ1-1	TRBV2	many	TRBD1	TGTGCCAGCCTAGGCCGGACAGGGCTCGGCTCGAACACTGAAGCTTTCTTT	CASLGRTGLGSNTEAFF
TRBJ1-2	TRBV19	.	.	TGTGCCAGTAGGAGTGGACAGACGACTAACTATGGCTACACCTTC	CASRSGQTTNYGYTF
TRBJ1-1	TRBV6-2/TRBV6-3	many	TRBD1	TGTGCCAGCATCCGCAGGACAGGGGCACTGAACACTGAAGCTTTCTTT	CASIRRTGALNTEAFF
TRBJ2-1	TRBV11-2	few	.	TGTGCCAGCAGCTTAGCTGCGGGATCTTGCAATGAGCAGTTCTTC	CASSLAAGSCNEQFF
TRBJ1-5	TRBV18	many	.	TGTGCCAGCTCACCCCAAGGGGGATATCAGCCCCAGCATTTT	CASSPQGGYQPQHF
TRBJ1-1	TRBV7-9	many	TRBD1	TGTGCCAGCAGCCCAGGGGGAGGGACTGAAGCTTTCTTT	CASSPGGGTEAFF
TRBJ1-5	TRBV10-3	once	.	TGTGCCGTCGCAGGTAGCAATCAGCCCCAGCATTTT	CAVAGSNQPQHF
TRBJ2-1	TRBV6-1	.	.	TGTGCCAGCACCCGGGGGCCCTACAATGAGCAGTTCTTC	CASTRGPYNEQFF
TRBJ1-1	TRBV5-1	few	.	TGCGCCAGCAGCTCTACTCTGGTGGGGGGGGACACTGAAGCTTTCTTT	CASSSTLVGGDTEAFF
TRBJ2-7	TRBV6-2/TRBV6-3	many	.	TGTGCCAGCAGTTACTCGCGGCAGGGGAACGAGCAGTACTTC	CASSYSRQGNEQYF
TRBJ1-4	TRBV5-1	few	.	TGCGCCAGCAGCCTAGGCCTGGGGATTAATGAAAAACTGTTTTTT	CASSLGLGINEKLFF
TRBJ2-2	TRBV4-1	.	.	TGCGCCAGCAGCCAAGACCCCGCTAGCTCGGTCACCGGGGAGCTGTTTTTT	CASSQDPASSVTGELFF
TRBJ1-2	TRBV11-2	many	.	TGTGCCAGCAGCTCCACCCACAGGGTGGACGATGGCTACACCTTC	CASSSTHRVDDGYTF
TRBJ2-7	TRBV5-1	few	TRBD1	TGCGCCAGCAGCTTGGAAGGGGACAGGTTCTACGAGCAGTACTTC	CASSLEGDRFYEQYF
TRBJ2-7	TRBV2	few	.	TGTGCCAGCTACTTTACAGGGAAGTACGAGCAGTACTTC	CASYFTGKYEQYF
TRBJ2-1	TRBV4-1	.	.	TGCGCCAGCAGCCAAGAGGCGACTTCCTACAATGAGCAGTTCTTC	CASSQEATSYNEQFF
TRBJ1-6	TRBV3-1	.	TRBD1	TGTGCCAGCAGCCAAGCAGGGGGTGGTTCACCCCTCCACTTT	CASSQAGGGSPLHF
TRBJ1-5	TRBV10-2	.	TRBD1	TGCGCCAGCAGTGGGTGGGGACAGGGGAGCAATCAGCCCCAGCATTTT	CASSGWGQGSNQPQHF
TRBJ2-1	TRBV10-3	few	.	TGTGCCATCAGTGGGCTACCGAGCTCCTACAATGAGCAGTTCTTC	CAISGLPSSYNEQFF
TRBJ2-5	TRBV27	many	.	TGTGCCAGCAGTTTACGAGGGACTGCGTACCAAGAGACCCAGTACTTC	CASSLRGTAYQETQYF
TRBJ1-1	TRBV19	few	.	TGTGCCAGTAGTCCCCTGGGGGGCACTGAAGCTTTCTTT	CASSPLGGTEAFF
TRBJ2-7	TRBV20-1	many	TRBD1	TGCAGTGCTAGTCAGGACAGGGGGAGCCACGAGCAGTACTTC	CSASQDRGSHEQYF
TRBJ2-2	TRBV9	.	.	TGTGCCAGCAGCGTATCAATCCTCCAAACGAACACCGGGGAGCTGTTTTTT	CASSVSILQTNTGELFF
TRBJ2-2	TRBV6-1	many	.	TGTGCCAGCAGTTACGGGAGCACGACCGGGGAGCTGTTTTTT	CASSYGSTTGELFF
TRBJ1-2	TRBV29-1	many	.	TGCAGCGTTGATCAACCGGTAGCTAACTATGGCTACACCTTC	CSVDQPVANYGYTF
TRBJ2-7	TRBV7-2	many	.	TGTGCGTCGGGCAGGGGTTTCGTCTACGAGCAGTACTTC	CASGRGFVYEQYF
TRBJ1-5	TRBV20-1	many	TRBD1	TGCAGTGCTGGAGGACAGGGGGCGACGTTGCGGCCCCAGCATTTT	CSAGGQGATLRPQHF